These 17 T cell receptor beta chains were all obtained from the same sample, sequenced in a study of shared clonotypes between healthy human individuals. Profiling relied on immunoSEQ multiplex PCR, and the TCRdb table lists in-frame clones only, not all of them. This table holds some 2,100,000 clones, 90% to 97% found once. The sample consisted of naive CD4+ T cells sorted from blood. The subset here: CD45RA+ positively selected. These receptors were obtained from a man younger than 35 in good health.

V gene TRBV5-1 combines with J gene TRBJ2-7; 7 bases map to TRBD2. CDR3 size: 15 residues. The V segment lost 4 bases and the J segment 2 bases; nucleotides outside the gene matches: 9. CDR1 and CDR2 from the germline V gene are SGHRS and YFSETQ. CDR3 nucleotide sequence: TGCGCCAGCAGCGTTGAGGCTAGCGGAGCCTACGAGCAGTACTTC. Amino acid sequence: CASSVEASGAYEQYF.

The chain couples TRBV7-3 to TRBJ1-6; D gene unclear. Trimming left V 5 bases short and J 9 bases short, with 14 bases between. Per the germline V gene, CDR1 is SGHTA and CDR2 is FQGTGA. This CDR3 is 14 amino acids long. The CDR3 loop reads CASSRGRGFSPLHF. CDR3 sequence (DNA): TGTGCCAGCAGCCGAGGTCGGGGTTTTTCACCCCTCCACTTT.

The rearrangement joins TRBV10-3 to TRBJ2-1, with TRBD2 identical over 10 bases. Trimming cost V 3 bases and J 6 bases; bases outside gene matches: 5. The CDR3 extends over 15 amino acids. CDR1 is ENHRY and CDR2 is SYGVKD in the germline V gene. The CDR3 loop is CAISEGAGGGNEQFF. The CDR3 bases are TGTGCCATCAGTGAAGGAGCGGGAGGGGGCAATGAGCAGTTCTTC.

The chain links TRBV30 to TRBJ2-5, with TRBD2 as a possible D gene (5 bases). The V gene's germline CDR1 is GTSNPN and CDR2 SVGIG (reference sequence). The CDR3 contains 15 residues. V was cut by 0 bases and J by 4 bases, with 15 bases left in between. The CDR3 DNA reads TGTGCCTGGAGTGTACAACGGACGGCGGGAGAGACCCAGTACTTC. Amino acids: CAWSVQRTAGETQYF.

This sequence joins TRBV2 and TRBJ1-1; 8 bases map to TRBD1. Unmatched junction bases numbered 8, after V lost 5 bases and J lost 0 bases. From germline, CDR1 is SNHLY and CDR2 FYNNEI. The CDR3 length is 16 residues. CDR3 loop: CASSSQRTGMNTEAFF. CDR3 DNA sequence: TGTGCCAGCAGTTCGCAACGGACAGGGATGAACACTGAAGCTTTCTTT.

This chain links TRBV2 with TRBJ1-1; D not certain. V dropped 0 bases and J dropped 0 bases, with 8 bases sitting between them. Per germline, CDR1 SNHLY and CDR2 FYNNEI. The CDR3 sequence is 15 residues long. CDR3 in DNA: TGTGCCAGCAGTGAAGCGACTTCAATGAACACTGAAGCTTTCTTT. Its protein product is CASSEATSMNTEAFF.

The chain recombines TRBV25-1 with TRBJ2-1; 7 bases fit TRBD1. There are 14 residues in the CDR3. The junction had 4 bases not matched to a gene; V was cut back by 7 bases and J by 1 base. Germline V gene sequence: CDR1 MGHDK, CDR2 SYGVNS. CDR3 nucleotide sequence: TGTGCCAGCATGCGACAGGGTTCCTACAATGAGCAGTTCTTC. Its translation is CASMRQGSYNEQFF.

This rearrangement joins TRBV30 to TRBJ2-2; 13 nucleotides agree with TRBD2. Germline V gene sequence: CDR1 GTSNPN, CDR2 SVGIG (reference sequence). The CDR3 is 19 amino acids. V lost 5 bases, J lost 4 bases, and 16 bases stayed unmatched. The CDR3 region is CAWSRDTGLAGVTTGELFF. The CDR3 DNA sequence: TGTGCCTGGTCCCGGGACACCGGACTAGCGGGAGTGACCACCGGGGAGCTGTTTTTT.

The CDR3 region is CASRMDRGPYEQYF. DNA of the CDR3: TGTGCCAGCAGGATGGACAGGGGGCCATACGAGCAGTACTTC. The J gene is TRBJ2-7, the V gene TRBV25-1, with TRBD1 identical over 11 bases. The germline CDR1 and CDR2 sequences are MGHDK and SYGVNS. This CDR3 is 14 amino acids long. With V trimmed by 6 bases and J by 4 bases, 5 bases remained unmatched.

The chain carries TRBV6-1 and TRBJ2-1; 7 nucleotides match TRBD2. The length of the CDR3 is 18 residues. Unmatched junction bases numbered 12, after V lost 4 bases and J lost 0 bases. CDR1 and CDR2 from the germline V gene are MNHNS and SASEGT. The DNA for the CDR3 is TGTGCCAGCAGTGCCAAATGGGGGGGGATGAGCTCCTACAATGAGCAGTTCTTC. Residues: CASSAKWGGMSSYNEQFF.

The chain has TRBV4-1 and TRBJ2-7; TRBD2 matches at 7 bases. CDR1 is MGHRA and CDR2 is YSYEKL in the germline V gene. This CDR3 is 19 amino acids long. V shed 4 bases, J shed 6 bases, and the junction held 24 bases outside the gene matches. Here the CDR3 DNA reads TGCGCCAGCAGCCGACACCATTTGGGGATGGGGCGGGAGTTAGTCGAGCAGTACTTC. It is translated as CASSRHHLGMGRELVEQYF.

For the CDR3, the DNA is TGTGCCAGCTCAACATCCACTAGCAATCAGCCCCAGCATTTT. Its translation: CASSTSTSNQPQHF. The chain has TRBV18 and TRBJ1-5; no clear D gene. Germline lookup yields CDR1 KGHSH and CDR2 LQKENI. With 5 bases removed from V and 0 bases from J, the gap between germline ends came to 8 bases. The CDR3 sequence is 14 residues long.

V gene TRBV5-1 combines with J gene TRBJ1-6, with TRBD1 as a possible D gene (5 bases). Germline V gene lookup returns CDR1 SGHRS and CDR2 YFSETQ. V lost 0 bases, J lost 9 bases, and 13 bases lay in between. This CDR3 comprises 15 residues. Written as DNA, the CDR3 is TGCGCCAGCAGCTTGGACGACTTGGGGGGTTCACCCCTCCACTTT. Its protein is CASSLDDLGGSPLHF.

This clone occurred a few times. The V call is TRBV4-1, the J call TRBJ1-6, with 10 bases aligning to TRBD1. Looked up from germline, CDR1 is MGHRA and CDR2 is YSYEKL. The ends lost 4 bases at V and 9 bases at J; junction bases unmatched: 6. The CDR3 is 15 amino acids. Here the CDR3 reads CASSRPGQGTSPLHF. DNA of the CDR3: TGCGCCAGCAGCCGACCGGGACAGGGGACTTCACCCCTCCACTTT.

J is TRBJ1-6 and V is TRBV30; TRBD1 matches 10 bases. This CDR3 has 15 amino acids. V was clipped by 1 base and J by 8 bases; unmatched bases: 5. The germline CDR1 and CDR2 sequences are GTSNPN and SVGIG (reference sequence). CDR3 in amino acids: CAWSAGQGLDSPLHF. The DNA for the CDR3 is TGTGCCTGGAGTGCGGGACAGGGGCTGGATTCACCCCTCCACTTT. The full variable domain, its missing parts supplied by reference TRBV30 and TRBJ1-6, is SQTIHQWPATLVQPVGSPLSLECTVEGTSNPNLYWYRQAAGRGLQLLFYSVGIGQISSEVPQNLSASRPQDRQFILSSKKLLLSDSGFYLCAWSAGQGLDSPLHFGNGTRLTVT.

The chain carries TRBV7-9 and TRBJ1-1, with D unresolved. Trimming took 4 bases from V and 1 from J, leaving 13 bases between them. This CDR3 region has 15 residues. Germline CDR1 SEHNR, CDR2 FQNEAQ (reference sequence). Here the CDR3 DNA reads TGTGCCAGCAGCTCACAGACCTACACGAACACTGAAGCTTTCTTT. This gives the protein CASSSQTYTNTEAFF.

The gene calls are TRBV18 and TRBJ2-7; 10 bases match TRBD1. There are 15 residues in the CDR3. V was clipped by 4 bases and J by 5 bases; unmatched bases: 8. Per the germline V gene, CDR1 is KGHSH and CDR2 is LQKENI. The CDR3 DNA reads TGTGCCAGCTCACTAATCCGGGACAGGGGCCACGAGCAGTACTTC. Amino acids: CASSLIRDRGHEQYF.